This T cell receptor beta chain was identified during a study of blood T cell repertoires in COVID-19. Study at large: Samples of COVID-19 (acute and convalescent) were obtained from the United States, Italy and Spain. PBMCs, B-cell-depleted T cells, or T cells were the source of the cDNA or gDNA that made up the material.

The J segment lost 4 bases and the V segment lost 4 bases, leaving 12 bases of the junction unmatched. CDR3 length: 16 amino acids. Germline CDR1 reads SGHKS; CDR2 reads YYEKEE (reference sequence). Original handling: Amplification from reference gene primers served as the basis for estimated nucleated cell counts. Using immunoSEQ multiplex PCR, the repertoire was profiled, and TCRdb retains in-frame clones only, with some absent. V, J and clone size were drawn from that table, and D and trimming were deduced from the DNA. The sample lists 210,000 or so clones, roughly four fifths occurring once. The receptor comes from a woman aged 40 to 49 with acute or convalescent COVID-19. The sequenced sample was peripheral blood. J is TRBJ2-7 and V is TRBV5-5; 9 bases line up with TRBD1. The CDR3 spells CASSPTGTGTLYEQYF. The CDR3 DNA follows: TGTGCCAGCAGCCCAACCGGGACAGGGACCCTATACGAGCAGTACTTC.